These 17 T cell receptor beta chains came from one sample sequenced in a study of blood T cell repertoires in COVID-19. Profiling relied on immunoSEQ multiplex PCR, and the TCRdb table lists in-frame clones only, not all of them. This table has tens of thousands of clones, more than 65% appearing once. Specimen: peripheral blood. These receptors all come from an older woman with acute or convalescent COVID-19.

This clone was picked up one time. V gene TRBV18 combines with J gene TRBJ2-7, with 10 bases aligning to TRBD1. The CDR3 loop spans 16 amino acids. J gave up 6 bases and V 5 bases, and 13 bases lay outside the gene matches. Germline V lookup: CDR1 KGHSH, CDR2 LQKENI. The CDR3 spells CASSRDRGRPGSEQYF. DNA of the CDR3: TGTGCCAGCTCAAGGGACAGGGGAAGGCCGGGCTCCGAGCAGTACTTC.

This chain links TRBV5-1 with TRBJ2-1, with a tentative D call TRBD1 (5 bases). The germline CDR1 and CDR2 sequences are SGHRS and YFSETQ. Trimming left V 3 bases short and J 3 bases short, with 22 bases between. CDR3 length: 18 amino acids. DNA for the CDR3: TGCGCCAGCAGCTCCGGAATTCTTTCGGACAACTTCTACAATGAGCAGTTCTTC. Its protein product is CASSSGILSDNFYNEQFF.

The rearrangement uses TRBV4-1 and TRBJ2-2; TRBD2 agrees at 7 bases. V lost 0 bases to trimming and J lost 3 bases; unmatched junction nucleotides: 10. The length of the CDR3 is 18 residues. CDR1 MGHRA and CDR2 YSYEKL come from the germline V gene. The CDR3 spells CASSQDLALAVDTGELFF. The CDR3 DNA reads TGCGCCAGCAGCCAAGATCTCGCGCTAGCGGTAGACACCGGGGAGCTGTTTTTT.

The chain uses TRBV6-5 and TRBJ1-5; TRBD1 matches at 7 bases. This CDR3 comprises 14 residues. CDR1 MNHEY and CDR2 SVGAGI come from the germline V gene. J gave up 4 bases and V 6 bases, and 6 bases lay outside the gene matches. The CDR3 region is CASRAGQSNQPQHF. CDR3 sequence (DNA): TGTGCCAGCAGGGCGGGACAGTCTAATCAGCCCCAGCATTTT.

J is TRBJ2-3 and V is TRBV19, with no clear D. V was shortened by 5 bases and J by 2 bases, with 8 bases between the two germline ends. This CDR3 spans 13 amino acids. CDR1 is LNHDA, CDR2 SQIVND, per germline (reference sequence). This CDR3 is CASSPVFTDTQYF. The CDR3 DNA follows: TGTGCCAGTAGTCCCGTTTTCACAGATACGCAGTATTTT. Supplemented by reference TRBV19 and TRBJ2-3, the full variable domain reads DGGITQSPKYLFRKEGQNVTLSCEQNLNHDAMYWYRQDPGQGLRLIYYSQIVNDFQKGDIAEGYSVSREKKESFPLTVTSAQKNPTAFYLCASSPVFTDTQYFGPGTRLTVL.

This rearrangement joins TRBV5-4 to TRBJ2-1; TRBD2 agrees at 12 bases. Germline CDR1 SGHNT, CDR2 YYREEE (reference sequence). The length of the CDR3 is 16 residues. Trimming cost V 3 bases and J 6 bases; bases outside gene matches: 7. CDR3 region: CASSSSSGGAFNEQFF. CDR3 bases: TGTGCCAGCAGCTCATCTAGCGGGGGGGCTTTCAATGAGCAGTTCTTC.

V gene TRBV7-9 combines with J gene TRBJ1-1, with TRBD1 identical over 7 bases. The trim removed 5 bases at V and 7 bases at J, leaving 7 bases unmatched. Germline values: CDR1 SEHNR, CDR2 FQNEAQ (reference sequence). This CDR3 region has 13 residues. This CDR3 is CASSLDRDLEAFF. In nucleotides, the CDR3 is TGTGCCAGCAGCCTCGACAGGGACCTTGAAGCTTTCTTT.

The chain employs TRBV30 and TRBJ1-2; D perhaps matches TRBD1 (5 bases). The CDR3 spans 14 residues. Germline V lookup: CDR1 GTSNPN, CDR2 SVGIG (reference sequence). Trimming left V 3 bases short and J 5 bases short, with 16 bases between. CDR3 nucleotides: TGTGCCTGGAGAGAACAGGCCCTTTCATATGGCTACACCTTC. It translates to CAWREQALSYGYTF. The full variable domain, in which reference TRBV30 and TRBJ1-2 provide the parts outside the CDR3, is SQTIHQWPATLVQPVGSPLSLECTVEGTSNPNLYWYRQAAGRGLQLLFYSVGIGQISSEVPQNLSASRPQDRQFILSSKKLLLSDSGFYLCAWREQALSYGYTFGSGTRLTVV.

V is TRBV5-1 and J is TRBJ1-4; TRBD1 might be the D (5 bases). The CDR3 is 14 amino acids. The germline gives CDR1 SGHRS, CDR2 YFSETQ. Trimming removed 5 bases from V and 8 bases from J, with 16 bases in between. The CDR3 DNA sequence: TGCGCCAGCAGTTCTGGAGGGGTCCACGAAAAACTGTTTTTT. This translates into CASSSGGVHEKLFF.

The V call is TRBV3-1 (or the pseudogene TRBV3-2), the J call TRBJ2-3, with 8 bases aligning to TRBD2. J was trimmed by 1 base and V by 4 bases; bases with no gene match: 7. This CDR3 comprises 16 residues. In germline, CDR1 is LGHDT, CDR2 YNNKEL (reference sequence). CDR3 region: CASSLRSGGGTDTQYF. CDR3 DNA: TGTGCCAGCAGCCTTCGCAGCGGGGGAGGCACAGATACGCAGTATTTT.

For the CDR3, the DNA is TGTGCCAGCAGCCGACGGACAGGGCGCATGAACACTGAAGCTTTCTTT. Residues: CASSRRTGRMNTEAFF. The genes are TRBV14 and TRBJ1-1; the match to TRBD1 covers 8 bases. This CDR3 spans 16 amino acids. V lost 4 bases and J lost 0; bases outside the gene matches: 7. The germline CDR1 and CDR2 sequences are SGHDN and FVKESK.

The J gene is TRBJ2-7, the V gene TRBV10-3; a possible D gene is TRBD2 (5 bases). V was clipped by 8 bases and J by 4 bases, with 12 bases between them. Germline V gene sequence: CDR1 ENHRY, CDR2 SYGVKD. The CDR3 is made up of 12 amino acids. The chain's CDR3 is CAIGSTVYEQYF. The CDR3 bases are TGTGCCATCGGGAGTACAGTATACGAGCAGTACTTC.

The rearrangement joins TRBV6-1 to TRBJ1-5, with a tentative D call TRBD1 (5 bases). The V gene lost 4 bases and the J gene lost 6 bases, with 22 bases spanning the gap. Germline lookup yields CDR1 MNHNS and CDR2 SASEGT. This CDR3 comprises 17 residues. The chain's CDR3 is CASSASTTGRQGQPQHF. The CDR3 DNA reads TGTGCCAGCAGTGCGTCAACCACAGGACGGCAAGGTCAGCCCCAGCATTTT.

The V and J genes are TRBV19 and TRBJ1-1; no firm D call. Germline CDR1 LNHDA, CDR2 SQIVND (reference sequence). The CDR3 consists of 13 residues. V was clipped by 5 bases and J by 1 base, with 8 bases between them. For the CDR3, the DNA is TGTGCCAGTAGTGAACAGAGGAACACTGAAGCTTTCTTT. As protein: CASSEQRNTEAFF.

The chain is built from TRBV19 and TRBJ1-6, with D possibly being TRBD1 (5 bases). CDR3 length equals 16 residues. Deletions cut 5 bases from V and 8 bases from J, with 19 bases between. Looked up from germline, CDR1 is LNHDA and CDR2 is SQIVND (reference sequence). In DNA form, the CDR3 reads TGTGCCAGTAGTCCCTGGGGACTCCCTGGCGATTCACCCCTCCACTTT. Its translation is CASSPWGLPGDSPLHF.

The chain links TRBV7-3 to TRBJ2-3; TRBD1 agrees at 8 bases. Germline assignment: CDR1 SGHTA and CDR2 FQGTGA. J gave up 5 bases and V 8 bases, and 9 bases lay outside the gene matches. There are 14 residues in the CDR3. This CDR3 is CASSAGGSGDTQYF. The CDR3 DNA follows: TGTGCCAGCTCGGCAGGGGGCTCGGGAGATACGCAGTATTTT.

The V gene is TRBV10-2, the J gene TRBJ2-7, with a weak D call TRBD1 (5 bases). The CDR3 is made up of 14 amino acids. V dropped 8 bases and J dropped 7 bases, with 21 bases sitting between them. CDR1 and CDR2 (germline): WSHSY, SAAADI. CDR3 DNA sequence: TGCGCCAGCTCTACCCAGCAGGACATTTCGGAGCAGTACTTC. This gives the protein CASSTQQDISEQYF.